This T cell receptor beta chain was retrieved from a study of somatic mutations in cytotoxic T cells in rheumatoid arthritis. At the level of the study: Purity of nearly 100% was reached when some V beta antibody-stained T-cell populations were flow-sorted, including V beta1+ cells sequenced for TCRB.

The study, taken as a whole, reports: Measured CD8+ T-cell clonality, a value compared between rheumatoid arthritis patients and age-matched healthy controls, did not differ significantly. Patients with rheumatoid arthritis, but not healthy controls, had CD8+ clonality that increased with age.

Produced via immunoSEQ multiplex PCR; TCRdb's table is partial and in-frame only. The sample holds about 2,400 clones, 60% to 80% seen once. The CDR3 loop spans 15 amino acids. Germline CDR1 reads SGHDT; CDR2 reads YYEEEE. With 2 bases clipped from V and 2 bases from J, the junction kept 4 bases outside the gene matches. This clone has just one count. As yet, its antigen is unknown. The chain joins TRBV5-6 to TRBJ2-1; 7 nucleotides agree with TRBD2. This TCR was recovered from a man aged 65-85 years with rheumatoid arthritis. Sequencing used CD8+ T cells sorted from blood. The CDR3 spells CASSLGAGPYNEQFF. DNA of the CDR3: TGTGCCAGCAGCTTAGGAGCGGGACCCTACAATGAGCAGTTCTTC. The variable domain in full, completed from reference TRBV5-6 and TRBJ2-1, reads DAGVTQSPTHLIKTRGQQVTLRCSPKSGHDTVSWYQQALGQGPQFIFQYYEEEERQRGNFPDRFSGHQFPNYSSELNVNALLLGDSALYLCASSLGAGPYNEQFFGPGTRLTVL.